Listed below are T cell receptor beta chains from one sample, sequenced in a study of shared T cell receptors in the human thymus. Assay: immunoSEQ multiplex PCR; the TCRdb copy retains only in-frame clones and omits some. The table includes some 720,000 clones, roughly 88% detected once. These same data were also listed under a study on human thymus T cells.

The sequencing input was thymocytes. The receptors stem from a boy younger than two with a congenital heart defect. The CDR3 runs from the conserved cysteine through the conserved F or W. A D gene is named only where the DNA matches it firmly. Clone size appears in some rows only: once, few, many, or a class for an expanded clone.

>TRBD1|-|TRBV28|TRBJ1-1
TGTGCCAGCAGTTTCCCTCAAGGGACAGGGGTCATGAACACTGAAGCTTTCTTT
CASSFPQGTGVMNTEAFF
>TRBD2|-|TRBV28|TRBJ2-7
TGTGCCAGCAGTCTTAATGGTGGACTAGCGGGAGGCGGCTCCTACGAGCAGTACTTC
CASSLNGGLAGGGSYEQYF
>TRBD2|-|TRBV11-2|TRBJ2-3
TGTGCCAGCAGCTTCGGCTGGACTAGCGGGAGAACAGATACGCAGTATTTT
CASSFGWTSGRTDTQYF
>-|-|TRBV11-1|TRBJ1-2
TGTGCCAGCAGCTTAGAGGGGATGTCCTATGGCTACACCTTC
CASSLEGMSYGYTF
>-|-|TRBV7-9|TRBJ1-2
TGTGCCAGCAGCTTAGGATGGACAGATGGCTACACCTTC
CASSLGWTDGYTF
>-|-|TRBV30|TRBJ2-1
TGTGCCTGGAGTGTACGGCCGTCGGAGGAAGGGTCCTACAATGAGCAGTTCTTC
CAWSVRPSEEGSYNEQFF
>-|-|TRBV6-5|TRBJ2-5
TGTGCCAGCAGTTACGGCCCCGGGGTGGGGGAGACCCAGTACTTC
CASSYGPGVGETQYF
>-|-|TRBV11-2|TRBJ2-5
TGTGCCAGCAGCTTTTCTCTAGGGGCGGAGACCCAGTACTTC
CASSFSLGAETQYF
>TRBD2|-|TRBV6-4|TRBJ2-7
TGTGCCAGCACCATTGGGGGGGGTCCTCTTTCCTACGAGCAGTACTTC
CASTIGGGPLSYEQYF
>-|-|TRBV2|TRBJ2-7
TGTGCCAGCAGCGAACGGAGGGACTCCTACGAGCAGTACTTC
CASSERRDSYEQYF
>-|-|TRBV7-8|TRBJ2-2
TGTGCCAGCAGCCGACACAGGGTGACCGGGGAGCTGTTTTTT
CASSRHRVTGELFF
>TRBD2|-|TRBV4-1|TRBJ2-7
TGCGCCAGCAGCCCCCGGCCCGGGACTAGCGGAGCCTACGAGCAGTACTTC
CASSPRPGTSGAYEQYF
>TRBD1|-|TRBV7-9|TRBJ1-2
TGTGCCAGCAGTCGAGCGAACAGGGGGCATGGCTACACCTTC
CASSRANRGHGYTF
>-|-|TRBV11-3|TRBJ2-1
TGTGCCAGCAGCTGGGGGGGGCCTCGGGGCTACAATGAGCAGTTCTTC
CASSWGGPRGYNEQFF
>-|-|TRBV2|TRBJ2-1
TGTGCCAGTAGACCGGGACTCCCCGAGAATGAGCAGTTCTTC
CASRPGLPENEQFF
>-|-|TRBV6-5|TRBJ2-2
TGTGCCAGCAGAAATGACAGGACGAACACCGGGGAGCTGTTTTTT
CASRNDRTNTGELFF
>-|-|TRBV7-4|TRBJ2-1
TGTGCCAGCAGCTTACTGGGCGGGAAGAACAATGAGCAGTTCTTC
CASSLLGGKNNEQFF
>TRBD1|few|TRBV4-3|TRBJ1-2
TGCGCCAGCAGCCAAGGGGTGGGACAGGGTGATCGTCGGTATGGCTACACCTTC
CASSQGVGQGDRRYGYTF
>-|once|TRBV28|TRBJ1-1
TGTGCCAGCAGTCCCTCCAGGGGGAACACTGAAGCTTTCTTT
CASSPSRGNTEAFF
>-|-|TRBV30|TRBJ1-1
TGTGCCTGGAGCCGGGACTTTGATGGTACTGAAGCTTTCTTT
CAWSRDFDGTEAFF
>TRBD2|few|TRBV10-3|TRBJ2-1
TGTGCCATCAGTGAGGCAGCGGGAGGTCGGGAGCAGTTCTTC
CAISEAAGGREQFF
>TRBD1|-|TRBV11-2|TRBJ2-2
TGTGCCAGCAGCACCCTCACAGGGGCCGGGGAGCTGTTTTTT
CASSTLTGAGELFF
>-|-|TRBV4-2|TRBJ2-7
TGTGCCAGCAGCCAAGAGCTTAGCGGAACTTACGAGCAGTACTTC
CASSQELSGTYEQYF
>-|-|TRBV1|TRBJ2-3
TGCACCAGCAGCCACTACTCGGACTTAGATACGCAGTATTTT
CTSSHYSDLDTQYF
>TRBD2|-|TRBV9|TRBJ2-1
TGTGCCAGCAGCGATTCCCTGGCGGGAGGGGGGAATGAGCAGTTCTTC
CASSDSLAGGGNEQFF